The 5 T cell receptor beta chains listed next were all sequenced from one sample in a study of blood T cell repertoires in COVID-19. Sequenced by immunoSEQ multiplex PCR; TCRdb stores in-frame clones only, minus some. The profile shows about 120,000 clones, roughly nine tenths of them singletons. Sequenced: peripheral blood. These receptor sequences come from a man aged 65 to 85 who had recovered from COVID-19.

The chain uses TRBV29-1 and TRBJ1-1; 8 nucleotides agree with TRBD1. Losses at the gene ends were 6 bases for V and 3 bases for J; bases not matched to a gene: 6. CDR1 SQVTM and CDR2 ANQGSEA come from the germline V gene. This CDR3 is built from 13 residues. The CDR3 is CSVGQGEHTEAFF. The CDR3 DNA reads TGCAGCGTCGGACAGGGTGAGCACACTGAAGCTTTCTTT.

As to this clone: The identical CDR3 is also encoded by other nucleotide sequences in the sample. The J gene is TRBJ1-5, the V gene TRBV2, with D possibly TRBD1 on 6 matching bases. V gave up 4 bases and J gave up 0 bases, with 10 bases separating them. Germline values: CDR1 SNHLY, CDR2 FYNNEI. This CDR3 spans 15 amino acids. CDR3 bases: TGTGCCAGCAGTGCACAGGGTGTTAGCAATCAGCCCCAGCATTTT. Translated: CASSAQGVSNQPQHF.

The genes are TRBV27 and TRBJ1-5; D gene uncertain. Germline CDR1 is MNHEY and CDR2 is SMNVEV (reference sequence). V gave up 5 bases and J gave up 4 bases, with 6 bases separating them. The CDR3 is 12 amino acids. The chain's CDR3 is CASSHSNQPQHF. The CDR3 DNA is TGTGCCAGCAGTCACTCTAATCAGCCCCAGCATTTT.

This sequence joins TRBV7-6 and TRBJ2-6; 11 bases map to TRBD2. V was clipped by 5 bases and J by 0 bases; unmatched bases: 6. The CDR3 is made up of 18 amino acids. CDR1 is SGHVS, CDR2 FNYEAQ, per germline. In DNA form, the CDR3 reads TGTGCCAGCAGCGCCTTAGCGGGGGGGATCTCTGGGGCCAACGTCCTGACTTTC. Residues: CASSALAGGISGANVLTF.

The chain recombines TRBV11-2 with TRBJ2-2; a possible D gene is TRBD1 (5 bases). The CDR3 consists of 13 residues. Trimming shortened V by 5 bases and J by 5 bases, and 9 bases separated the two germline ends. The germline V gene encodes CDR1 SGHAT and CDR2 FQNNGV. The CDR3: CASSTRVTGELFF. CDR3 bases: TGTGCCAGCAGCACCAGGGTTACCGGGGAGCTGTTTTTT.